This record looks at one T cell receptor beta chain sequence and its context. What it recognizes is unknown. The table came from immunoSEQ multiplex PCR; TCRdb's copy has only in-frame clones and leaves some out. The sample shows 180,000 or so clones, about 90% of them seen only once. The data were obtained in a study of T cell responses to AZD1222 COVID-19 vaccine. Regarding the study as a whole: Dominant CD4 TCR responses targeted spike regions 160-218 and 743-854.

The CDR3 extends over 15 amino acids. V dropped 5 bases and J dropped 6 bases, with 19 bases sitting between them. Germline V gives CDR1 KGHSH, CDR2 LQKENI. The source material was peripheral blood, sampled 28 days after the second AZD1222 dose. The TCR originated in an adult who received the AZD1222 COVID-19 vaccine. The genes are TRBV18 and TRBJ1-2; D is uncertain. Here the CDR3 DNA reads TGTGCCAGCTCATCGTGGGAGCCCTCCGAAAATGGCTACACCTTC. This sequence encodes CASSSWEPSENGYTF.